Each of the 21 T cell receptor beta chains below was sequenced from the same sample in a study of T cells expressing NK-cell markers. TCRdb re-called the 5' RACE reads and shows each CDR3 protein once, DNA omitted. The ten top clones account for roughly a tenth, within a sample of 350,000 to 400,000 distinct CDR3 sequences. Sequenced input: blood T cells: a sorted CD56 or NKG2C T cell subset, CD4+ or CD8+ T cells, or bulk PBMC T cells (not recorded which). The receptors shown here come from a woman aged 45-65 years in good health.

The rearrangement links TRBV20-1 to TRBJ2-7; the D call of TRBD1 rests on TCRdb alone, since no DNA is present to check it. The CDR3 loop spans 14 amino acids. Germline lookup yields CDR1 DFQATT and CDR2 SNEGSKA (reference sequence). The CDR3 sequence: CSARGPLNDYEQYF.

The CDR3 sequence is CSIAGGSANYGYTF. The V call is TRBV29-1, the J call TRBJ1-2; TCRdb selects TRBD1, and the lack of DNA leaves this call unchecked. Germline values: CDR1 SQVTM, CDR2 ANQGSEA. This CDR3 region has 14 residues.

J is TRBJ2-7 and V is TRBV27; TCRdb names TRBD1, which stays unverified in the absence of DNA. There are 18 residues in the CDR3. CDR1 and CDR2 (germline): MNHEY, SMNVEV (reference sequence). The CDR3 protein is CASSLDRDRGGAGYEQYF.

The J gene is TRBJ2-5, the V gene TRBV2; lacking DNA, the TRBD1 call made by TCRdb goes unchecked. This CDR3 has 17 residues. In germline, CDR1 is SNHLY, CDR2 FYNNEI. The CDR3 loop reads CASSEALRQATGETQYF.

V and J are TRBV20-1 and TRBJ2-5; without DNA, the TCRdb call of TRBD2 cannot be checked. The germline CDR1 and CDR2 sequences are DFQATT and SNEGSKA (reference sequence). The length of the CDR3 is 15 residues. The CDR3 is CSATLAGGPEGTQYF.

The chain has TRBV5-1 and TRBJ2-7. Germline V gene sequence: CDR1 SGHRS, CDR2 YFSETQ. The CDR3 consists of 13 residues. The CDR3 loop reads CASSLGTAREQYF.

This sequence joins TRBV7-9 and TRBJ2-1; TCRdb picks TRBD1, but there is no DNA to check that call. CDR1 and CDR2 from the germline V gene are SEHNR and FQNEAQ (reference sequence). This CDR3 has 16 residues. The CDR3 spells CASSPRPGQAYNEQFF.

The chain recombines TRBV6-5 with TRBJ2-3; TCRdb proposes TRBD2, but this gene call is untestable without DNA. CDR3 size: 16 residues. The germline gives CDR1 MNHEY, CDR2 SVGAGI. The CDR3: CASTELLREETDTQYF.

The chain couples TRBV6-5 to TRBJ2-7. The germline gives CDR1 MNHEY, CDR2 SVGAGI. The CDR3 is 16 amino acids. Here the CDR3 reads CASRTLRGGLSYEQYF.

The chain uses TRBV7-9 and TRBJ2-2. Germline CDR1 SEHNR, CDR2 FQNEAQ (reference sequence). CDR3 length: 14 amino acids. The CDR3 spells CASSPYDNPGELFF.

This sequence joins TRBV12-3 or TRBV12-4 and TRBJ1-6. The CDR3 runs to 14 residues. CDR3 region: CASNLGDTRSPLHF.

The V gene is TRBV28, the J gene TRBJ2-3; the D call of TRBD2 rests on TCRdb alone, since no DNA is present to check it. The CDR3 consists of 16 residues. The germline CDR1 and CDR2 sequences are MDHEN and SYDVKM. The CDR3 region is CASSFGLAARTDTQYF.

The CDR3 is CASSRNTLSGPYNEQFF. V and J are TRBV4-1 and TRBJ2-1; the TCRdb call, TRBD2, lacks DNA for checking. Germline lookup yields CDR1 MGHRA and CDR2 YSYEKL. This CDR3 is built from 17 residues.

CDR3 in amino acids: CASSLDLAGVGETQYF. The rearrangement joins TRBV11-2 to TRBJ2-5; TCRdb's D call, TRBD2, is unchecked because there is no DNA. Looked up from germline, CDR1 is SGHAT and CDR2 is FQNNGV. CDR3 size: 16 residues.

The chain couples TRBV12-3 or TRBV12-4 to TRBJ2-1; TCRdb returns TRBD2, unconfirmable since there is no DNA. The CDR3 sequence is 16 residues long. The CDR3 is CASSPTGLAGYNEQFF.

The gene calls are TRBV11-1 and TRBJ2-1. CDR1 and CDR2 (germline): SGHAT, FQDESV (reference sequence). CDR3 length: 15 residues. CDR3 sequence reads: CASRLDLSSYNEQFF.

This CDR3 reads CASAGTTMNTEAFF. The chain links TRBV18 to TRBJ1-1. CDR1 is KGHSH and CDR2 is LQKENI in the germline V gene. The CDR3 runs 14 residues.

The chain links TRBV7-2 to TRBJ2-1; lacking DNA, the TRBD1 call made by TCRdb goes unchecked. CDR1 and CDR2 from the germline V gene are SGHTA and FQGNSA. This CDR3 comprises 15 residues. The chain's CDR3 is CASSWDGRASNEQFF.

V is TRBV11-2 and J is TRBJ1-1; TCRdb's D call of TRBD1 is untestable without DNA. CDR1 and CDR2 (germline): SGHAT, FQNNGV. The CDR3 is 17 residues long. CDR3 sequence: CASSLGATGAVDSEAFF.

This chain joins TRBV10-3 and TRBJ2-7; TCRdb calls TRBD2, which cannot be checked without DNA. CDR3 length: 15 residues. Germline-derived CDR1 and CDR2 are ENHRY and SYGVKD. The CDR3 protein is CAIRLAGGARYEQYF.

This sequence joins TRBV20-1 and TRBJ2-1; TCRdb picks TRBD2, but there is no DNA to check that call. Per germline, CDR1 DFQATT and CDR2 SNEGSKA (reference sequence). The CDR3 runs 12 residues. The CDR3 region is CSASGSIDEQFF.